Shown below are 24 T cell receptor beta chains from a single sample sequenced in a study of blood T cell repertoires in COVID-19 (TCRdb year 2020). Receptors were amplified or captured by the immunoSEQ multiplex PCR assay. The immuneACCESS repertoire file appears here via TCRdb, limited to in-frame rearrangements. These files lack a portion of the clones; in checked studies, under half of the deficit traces to unresolved V genes, and the cause of the others is not known. In this sample the table shows over 250,000 clones, about 87% of which occur a single time. In total, the top ten clones hold 3% of the sample. Input material: PBMCs or T cells enriched from blood (not recorded which). Receptors were obtained from a woman aged 45-59 years who had recovered from COVID-19.

This chain joins TRBV11-3 and TRBJ2-7; 7 positions match TRBD2. V lost 1 base and J lost 4; bases outside the gene matches: 4. The CDR3 is 14 residues long. CDR1 and CDR2 from the germline V gene are SGHNT and YENEEA. This CDR3 is CASSLAAGPYEQYF. The DNA for the CDR3 is TGTGCCAGCAGCTTAGCAGCGGGACCGTACGAGCAGTACTTC.

The chain combines TRBV3-1 (or the pseudogene TRBV3-2) with TRBJ2-2; D gene ambiguous. Germline CDR1 is LGHDT and CDR2 is YNNKEL (reference sequence). The CDR3 sequence is 14 residues long. V was trimmed by 7 bases and J by 0 bases, leaving 9 bases between them. CDR3 protein: CASNENSNTGELFF. CDR3 coding DNA: TGTGCCAGCAACGAAAACTCGAACACCGGGGAGCTGTTTTTT.

Details on this clone: Different DNA sequences within this sample yield the same CDR3. The CDR3 DNA sequence: TGTGCCAGCAGCTTGGGACAGGGGTTCTATAATTCACCCCTCCACTTT. This sequence encodes CASSLGQGFYNSPLHF. The genes are TRBV7-9 and TRBJ1-6; TRBD1 agrees at 10 bases. Per the germline V gene, CDR1 is SEHNR and CDR2 is FQNEAQ (reference sequence). V lost 3 bases and J lost 3; bases outside the gene matches: 2. The CDR3 spans 16 residues.

The chain has TRBV5-1 and TRBJ2-5, with 8 bases aligning to TRBD2. Germline V gene sequence: CDR1 SGHRS, CDR2 YFSETQ. The ends lost 0 bases at V and 0 bases at J; junction bases unmatched: 1. This CDR3 has 15 residues. CDR3 sequence (DNA): TGCGCCAGCAGCTTGGAACTAGCGGACCAAGAGACCCAGTACTTC. This translates into CASSLELADQETQYF.

This chain uses TRBV11-2 with TRBJ1-1; D might be TRBD1 (6 bases). The V and J ends lost 4 bases and 2 bases respectively, with 14 bases between them. This CDR3 comprises 15 residues. Germline CDR1 is SGHAT and CDR2 is FQNNGV. The CDR3 sequence is CASSSARDTNTEAFF. The CDR3 DNA reads TGTGCCAGCAGCTCGGCACGGGACACAAACACTGAAGCTTTCTTT.

The table lists this clone with a few counts. CDR3 sequence (DNA): TGTGCCAGCAGCGCGACGTTGGGACAGGGGATTCATTCACCCCTCCACTTT. As protein: CASSATLGQGIHSPLHF. J is TRBJ1-6 and V is TRBV7-2; TRBD1 matches at 10 bases. CDR1 is SGHTA and CDR2 is FQGNSA in the germline V gene. Trimming cost V 5 bases and J 8 bases; bases outside gene matches: 12. This CDR3 region has 17 residues. The whole variable domain, filled in from reference TRBV7-2 and TRBJ1-6, reads GAGVSQSPSNKVTEKGKDVELRCDPISGHTALYWYRQSLGQGLEFLIYFQGNSAPDKSGLPSDRFSAERTGGSVSTLTIQRTQQEDSAVYLCASSATLGQGIHSPLHFGNGTRLTVT.

The gene calls are TRBV11-2 and TRBJ2-7, with 9 bases aligning to TRBD2. The germline V gene encodes CDR1 SGHAT and CDR2 FQNNGV. The length of the CDR3 is 14 residues. J was trimmed by 1 base and V by 4 bases; bases with no gene match: 2. CDR3 sequence: CASSSLAGSYEQYF. DNA of the CDR3: TGTGCCAGCAGCTCGCTAGCGGGGTCCTACGAGCAGTACTTC.

This clone was found once. The chain has TRBV28 and TRBJ2-3; perhaps TRBD2 as D (5 bases). This CDR3 is built from 16 residues. The ends were cut back, 6 bases at V and 9 bases at J, with 25 bases in the middle. Germline-derived CDR1 and CDR2 are MDHEN and SYDVKM. The CDR3 sequence is CASSPLTGFSASTQYF. The CDR3 DNA reads as TGTGCCAGCAGCCCCTTGACGGGTTTTAGCGCCAGCACGCAGTATTTT.

Only one count was recorded for this clone. The chain has TRBV28 and TRBJ2-3; 7 bases match TRBD2. The CDR3 runs 15 residues. Germline-derived CDR1 and CDR2 are MDHEN and SYDVKM. V dropped 6 bases and J dropped 6; count of bases not matched to a gene: 12. CDR3 in DNA: TGTGCCAGCAGCGTGAGGGGAGGGCCCTCGGATACGCAGTATTTT. It encodes CASSVRGGPSDTQYF.

This sequence joins TRBV7-3 and TRBJ2-3; tentative D call: TRBD2 (7 bases). The V gene lost 5 bases and the J gene lost 2 bases, with 17 bases spanning the gap. This CDR3 is built from 16 residues. CDR1 is SGHTA, CDR2 FQGTGA, per germline. CDR3: CASSLGSGTTTDTQYF. CDR3 nucleotide sequence: TGTGCCAGCAGCCTCGGAAGCGGGACAACCACAGATACGCAGTATTTT.

This rearrangement joins TRBV25-1 to TRBJ2-1; 7 bases map to TRBD1. J was trimmed by 8 bases and V by 3 bases; bases with no gene match: 7. This CDR3 contains 14 residues. In germline, CDR1 is MGHDK, CDR2 SYGVNS. The CDR3 region is CASSENDRDHEQFF. For the CDR3, the DNA is TGTGCCAGCAGTGAGAACGACAGGGACCATGAGCAGTTCTTC.

V gene TRBV10-3 combines with J gene TRBJ2-7, with 7 bases matching TRBD1. The germline V gene encodes CDR1 ENHRY and CDR2 SYGVKD. The V gene end was trimmed by 4 bases and the J gene end by 1 base; junction bases not matched to a gene: 1. The CDR3 has 13 residues. CDR3 sequence (DNA): TGTGCCATCAGTGGGACAGGATCCTACGAGCAGTACTTC. Residues: CAISGTGSYEQYF.

The V call is TRBV28, the J call TRBJ1-5; 11 bases fit TRBD1. The CDR3 has 16 amino acids. The germline gives CDR1 MDHEN, CDR2 SYDVKM. Germline trimming cut 7 bases from V and 4 bases from J; bases unmatched to any gene: 9. The CDR3 protein is CASTFTGTGGNQPQHF. CDR3 nucleotide sequence: TGTGCCAGCACCTTTACCGGGACAGGGGGTAATCAGCCCCAGCATTTT.

Here the CDR3 reads CASSTGLAGEQFF. The DNA for the CDR3 is TGTGCCAGCAGTACGGGACTAGCGGGTGAGCAGTTCTTC. V usage is TRBV6-2 or TRBV6-3 and J usage is TRBJ2-1; 12 positions agree with TRBD2. This CDR3 spans 13 amino acids. J gave up 9 bases and V 5 bases, and 2 bases lay outside the gene matches. The germline V gene encodes CDR1 MNHEY and CDR2 SVGEGT.

The chain combines TRBV21-1 with TRBJ2-2; the DNA was not used to check the table's D call, TRBD1. TRBV21-1 is labeled a pseudogene. The CDR3 has 17 amino acids. The CDR3 DNA follows: TGTGCCAGCAGCAAAGCTAAAGGACAGTCGAACACCGGGGAGCTGTTTTTT. Protein: CASSKAKGQSNTGELFF.

J is TRBJ1-1 and V is TRBV7-8; TRBD1 matches 7 bases. V was pared by 5 bases and J by 1 base, with 10 bases of the junction left unmatched. There are 16 residues in the CDR3. The germline CDR1 and CDR2 sequences are SGHVS and FQNEAQ. The DNA of the CDR3 is TGTGCCAGCAGCCTTCGTGACAGGGCCGCGAACACTGAAGCTTTCTTT. It encodes CASSLRDRAANTEAFF.

The genes are TRBV11-2 and TRBJ2-1; TRBD2 matches at 9 bases. The trim removed 6 bases at V and 3 bases at J, leaving 9 bases unmatched. Germline CDR1 SGHAT, CDR2 FQNNGV. This CDR3 contains 16 residues. CDR3 coding DNA: TGTGCCAGCAGAAAACCGGGACTAGCAAGCTACAATGAGCAGTTCTTC. Translation gives CASRKPGLASYNEQFF.

The chain employs TRBV4-1 and TRBJ2-1; 8 bases align to TRBD2. CDR1 and CDR2 from the germline V gene are MGHRA and YSYEKL. This CDR3 comprises 17 residues. With 0 bases clipped from V and 4 bases from J, the junction kept 8 bases outside the gene matches. The CDR3, as DNA: TGCGCCAGCAGCCAAGATAGGGGCGGGAGGAAATACAATGAGCAGTTCTTC. This encodes CASSQDRGGRKYNEQFF.

The chain joins TRBV15 to TRBJ1-5; D gene unclear. Germline V gives CDR1 LNHNV, CDR2 YYDKDF (reference sequence). The CDR3 is made up of 15 amino acids. V was cut by 4 bases and J by 1 base, with 11 bases left in between. The CDR3 DNA sequence: TGTGCCACCAGCAAGCCCCCGTCGAGCAATCAGCCCCAGCATTTT. Translating it yields CATSKPPSSNQPQHF.

The rearrangement joins TRBV5-5 to TRBJ2-7; D might be TRBD1 (6 bases). This CDR3 is 14 amino acids long. The germline V gene has CDR1 SGHKS and CDR2 YYEKEE (reference sequence). V was pared by 7 bases and J by 2 bases, with 16 bases between. In DNA form, the CDR3 reads TGTGCCAGCCGGGACACCAAGAACCCCTACGAGCAGTACTTC. Its protein is CASRDTKNPYEQYF.

The chain uses TRBV19 and TRBJ2-3; TRBD2 matches at 11 bases. V lost 6 bases, J lost 5 bases, and 7 bases stayed unmatched. The length of the CDR3 is 15 residues. Germline V lookup: CDR1 LNHDA, CDR2 SQIVND (reference sequence). The CDR3 region has the DNA TGTGCCAGTAGGCGACTAGCGGGAAGGGGAGATACGCAGTATTTT. This sequence encodes CASRRLAGRGDTQYF.

The sample holds one count of this clone. The chain uses TRBV7-8 and TRBJ1-1; D uncertain. The CDR3 is 13 amino acids. Trimming took off 1 base at V and 1 base at J, with 4 bases between the two ends. Germline V gives CDR1 SGHVS, CDR2 FQNEAQ. Written as DNA, the CDR3 is TGTGCCAGCAGCTTAGTACAGAACACTGAAGCTTTCTTT. It yields the protein CASSLVQNTEAFF.

The chain joins TRBV18 to TRBJ2-5, with 7 nucleotides matching TRBD1. V lost 2 bases and J lost 2; bases outside the gene matches: 2. This CDR3 is 14 amino acids long. The germline V gene encodes CDR1 KGHSH and CDR2 LQKENI. The CDR3 bases are TGTGCCAGCTCACCAAGGGGGCGTCAAGAGACCCAGTACTTC. It specifies CASSPRGRQETQYF. Based on the CDR3 plus reference TRBV18 and TRBJ2-5, the full variable domain is NAGVMQNPRHLVRRRGQEARLRCSPMKGHSHVYWYRQLPEEGLKFMVYLQKENIIDESGMPKERFSAEFPKEGPSILRIQQVVRGDSAAYFCASSPRGRQETQYFGPGTRLLVL.

The V call is TRBV15, the J call TRBJ1-4; D call uncertain. The length of the CDR3 is 15 residues. Germline V lookup: CDR1 LNHNV, CDR2 YYDKDF (reference sequence). V was clipped by 8 bases and J by 4 bases, with 17 bases between them. As DNA, the CDR3 is TGTGCCACCCGCCCCGGCCGGGGTTATAATGAAAAACTGTTTTTT. Amino acids: CATRPGRGYNEKLFF.